These T cell receptor beta chains were read from a single sample in a study of human T cells and chemical hapten exposure. TCRdb used MiXCR to reprocess the RACE reads, holding one entry per CDR3 protein. The profile shows 84,000 or so distinct CDR3 sequences, about 8% of them singletons. Sequences were derived from whole blood, sampled in connection with sensitization to the hapten diphenylcyclopropenone (DPC). Source of these receptors: a man aged 40-49 years with alopecia areata. Some clones in this sample may be carry-over from other donors' samples. Each CDR3 is given with its conserved first and last residue. D genes are given only for firm matches. Clone size is stated in some rows and not others, as once, few, many or a class when expanded.

v_gene	abundance	len	j_gene	d_gene	CDR3aa	CDR3nt
TRBV29-1	many	12	TRBJ1-1	.	CSVGQTNTEAFF	TGCAGCGTTGGACAGACGAACACTGAAGCTTTCTTT
TRBV30	.	16	TRBJ2-5	TRBD2	CAWSGGLAGVSETQYF	TGTGCCTGGAGTGGGGGACTAGCGGGAGTCTCTGAGACCCAGTACTTC
TRBV7-2	many	15	TRBJ1-5	.	CASSLWAQRDQPQHF	TGTGCCAGCAGCTTATGGGCACAGAGGGATCAGCCCCAGCATTTT
TRBV4-3	.	16	TRBJ2-3	TRBD2	CASSQVTGTSIDTQYF	TGCGCCAGCAGCCAGGTCACGGGGACTAGCATAGATACGCAGTATTTT
TRBV6-2/TRBV6-3	.	16	TRBJ2-4	TRBD1	CASSYQSGGDLNIQYF	TGTGCCAGCAGTTACCAGTCAGGGGGCGATCTGAACATTCAGTACTTC
TRBV2	.	15	TRBJ2-1	TRBD1	CASRQLTGAYNEQFF	TGTGCCAGCAGGCAACTGACAGGGGCCTACAATGAGCAGTTCTTC
TRBV5-4	few	14	TRBJ2-3	.	CASSLFLESDTQYF	TGTGCCAGCAGCTTGTTCCTTGAATCCGATACGCAGTATTTT
TRBV14	many	16	TRBJ1-1	TRBD1	CASSTGQGPLLTEAFF	TGTGCCAGCAGCACCGGACAGGGCCCCTTGTTGACTGAAGCTTTCTTT
TRBV6-6	.	14	TRBJ2-3	.	CASSYSRLADTQYF	TGTGCCAGCAGTTACTCCCGACTAGCAGATACGCAGTATTTT
TRBV20-1	.	14	TRBJ2-5	TRBD2	CSAKDLAGQETQYF	TGCAGTGCAAAGGACCTAGCGGGCCAAGAGACCCAGTACTTC
TRBV3-1	.	16	TRBJ2-3	TRBD2	CASSGAASGRTDTQYF	TGTGCCAGCAGCGGGGCGGCTAGCGGGAGAACAGATACGCAGTATTTT
TRBV5-4	few	14	TRBJ2-3	.	CASSKSASTDTQYF	TGTGCCAGCAGCAAGAGCGCTAGCACAGATACGCAGTATTTT
TRBV6-2/TRBV6-3	many	14	TRBJ2-2	TRBD2	CATLRGGSTGELFF	TGTGCCACCCTTAGGGGCGGGAGCACCGGGGAGCTGTTTTTT
TRBV6-5	few	16	TRBJ2-1	TRBD1	CASSLRGQPRVGEQFF	TGTGCCAGCAGTTTAAGGGGACAGCCCAGGGTTGGTGAGCAGTTCTTC
TRBV6-5	few	16	TRBJ2-3	TRBD2	CASSYRSSGSSDTQYF	TGTGCCAGCAGTTACCGGTCCAGCGGGAGCTCTGATACGCAGTATTTT
TRBV20-1	.	16	TRBJ2-5	.	CSARDLLFSPGETQYF	TGCAGTGCTAGAGATCTCCTCTTTAGCCCGGGGGAGACCCAGTACTTC